Following are 24 T cell receptor beta chains from one sample sequenced in a study of T cell responses to AZD1222 COVID-19 vaccine. Profiling relied on immunoSEQ multiplex PCR, and the TCRdb table lists in-frame clones only, not all of them. The sample records around 170,000 clones, around 90% being singletons. The sample was peripheral blood, taken 28 days after the second AZD1222 dose. These TCRs come from an adult who received the AZD1222 COVID-19 vaccine.

J is TRBJ1-6 and V is TRBV4-1; no clear D gene. Per germline, CDR1 MGHRA and CDR2 YSYEKL. CDR3 length equals 15 residues. V was cut by 2 bases and J by 7 bases, with 12 bases left in between. This chain's CDR3 is CASSQPRELNSPLHF. The DNA of the CDR3 is TGCGCCAGCAGCCAACCTAGGGAGTTAAATTCACCCCTCCACTTT.

The rearrangement links TRBV18 to TRBJ2-7; 10 nucleotides align to TRBD1. V gave up 5 bases and J gave up 4 bases; unmatched junction bases: 2. The CDR3 runs to 13 residues. Germline CDR1 is KGHSH and CDR2 is LQKENI. In DNA form, the CDR3 reads TGTGCCAGCTCAATGGACAGGGGGTACGAGCAGTACTTC. Residues: CASSMDRGYEQYF.

This chain links TRBV7-9 with TRBJ1-2; perhaps TRBD1 as D (6 bases). Germline loops: CDR1 SEHNR, CDR2 FQNEAQ (reference sequence). The CDR3 is 14 amino acids. Between the trimmed V and J ends, which lost 5 bases and 4 bases, there was a span of 14 bases. Here the CDR3 reads CASSPTGIGYGYTF. DNA of the CDR3: TGTGCCAGCAGCCCCACAGGGATCGGCTATGGCTACACCTTC.

This clone was seen once. The chain joins TRBV2 to TRBJ2-3; D is perhaps TRBD2 (6 bases). Germline assignment: CDR1 SNHLY and CDR2 FYNNEI. The CDR3 covers 15 residues. V lost 6 bases to trimming and J lost 2 bases, with 15 bases between them. The CDR3 sequence: CASSVQDYPTDTQYF. CDR3 coding DNA: TGTGCCAGCAGCGTCCAGGACTACCCCACAGATACGCAGTATTTT.

The V call is TRBV7-2, the J call TRBJ1-3, with a possible D match to TRBD1 (5 bases). The CDR3 is 16 amino acids. Between the trimmed V and J ends, which lost 1 base and 2 bases, there was a span of 12 bases. CDR1 is SGHTA, CDR2 FQGNSA, per germline. The CDR3 DNA reads as TGTGCCAGCAGCTTAGGCTGGGGGGGGGCTGGAAACACCATATATTTT. Its translation is CASSLGWGGAGNTIYF. Supplemented by reference TRBV7-2 and TRBJ1-3, the full variable domain reads GAGVSQSPSNKVTEKGKDVELRCDPISGHTALYWYRQSLGQGLEFLIYFQGNSAPDKSGLPSDRFSAERTGGSVSTLTIQRTQQEDSAVYLCASSLGWGGAGNTIYFGEGSWLTVV.

The sample holds one count of this clone. The gene calls are TRBV6-5 and TRBJ2-5; D remains ambiguous. This CDR3 has 12 amino acids. Germline assignment: CDR1 MNHEY and CDR2 SVGAGI. The V end was cut by 4 bases, the J end by 5 bases, with 8 bases between. CDR3 loop: CASSSQGETQYF. Written as DNA, the CDR3 is TGTGCCAGCAGTTCTCAAGGGGAGACCCAGTACTTC.

This clone was picked up one time. This chain's CDR3 is CASSLASGGSYNEQFF. CDR3 in DNA: TGTGCCAGCAGCTTAGCAAGCGGGGGGTCCTACAATGAGCAGTTCTTC. The rearrangement joins TRBV7-9 to TRBJ2-1, with TRBD2 matching 9 bases. CDR3 length: 16 amino acids. Germline loops: CDR1 SEHNR, CDR2 FQNEAQ (reference sequence). J was trimmed by 1 base and V by 0 bases; bases with no gene match: 1.

This clone was seen only once. This chain links TRBV6-2 or TRBV6-3 with TRBJ2-7, with 9 bases lining up with TRBD1. J was trimmed by 6 bases and V by 2 bases; bases with no gene match: 8. CDR3 size: 15 residues. Germline V gene data show CDR1 as MNHEY and CDR2 as SVGEGT. CDR3 DNA sequence: TGTGCCAGCAGTTACGCCGGACAGGGGATTAGCGAGCAGTACTTC. Amino acids: CASSYAGQGISEQYF.

The genes are TRBV7-9 and TRBJ1-2, with 7 bases lining up with TRBD1. Germline-derived CDR1 and CDR2 are SEHNR and FQNEAQ (reference sequence). This CDR3 is built from 14 residues. J was trimmed by 5 bases and V by 3 bases; bases with no gene match: 6. In DNA form, the CDR3 reads TGTGCCAGCAGCTTCCGACAGGGTGAATATGGCTACACCTTC. Its translation is CASSFRQGEYGYTF.

The gene calls are TRBV19 and TRBJ1-2; TRBD1 might be the D (5 bases). Germline V lookup: CDR1 LNHDA, CDR2 SQIVND (reference sequence). CDR3 size: 14 residues. The V and J ends lost 6 bases and 8 bases respectively, with 19 bases between them. DNA for the CDR3: TGTGCCAGTAGGATCTCGGGACGAGCAAGGGGCTACACCTTC. Encoded protein: CASRISGRARGYTF.

The CDR3 DNA follows: TGTGCCAGCACCCTACAGGGGGTGAACACTGAAGCTTTCTTT. Translation gives CASTLQGVNTEAFF. The chain joins TRBV6-5 to TRBJ1-1; 8 bases map to TRBD1. This CDR3 contains 14 residues. After removal of 7 bases from V and 0 bases from J, the junction contained 4 bases not matched to a gene. The V gene's germline CDR1 is MNHEY and CDR2 SVGAGI.

The V and J genes are TRBV11-2 and TRBJ1-6; D may be TRBD1 (6 bases). Germline lookup yields CDR1 SGHAT and CDR2 FQNNGV. Trimming removed 9 bases from V and 10 bases from J, with 19 bases in between. The CDR3 runs 14 residues. As DNA, the CDR3 is TGTGCCAGTGGCTCGGCCGGGACAATCTCACCCCTCCACTTT. As protein: CASGSAGTISPLHF. The complete variable domain, with remaining parts taken from reference TRBV11-2 and TRBJ1-6, reads EAGVAQSPRYKIIEKRQSVAFWCNPISGHATLYWYQQILGQGPKLLIQFQNNGVVDDSQLPKDRFSAERLKGVDSTLKIQPAKLEDSAVYLCASGSAGTISPLHFGNGTRLTVT.

The chain couples TRBV4-2 to TRBJ2-3; TRBD1 aligns across 8 bases. V shed 0 bases, J shed 0 bases, and the junction held 2 bases outside the gene matches. Germline V CDR1 and CDR2: LGHNA, YNFKEQ. CDR3 size: 16 residues. CDR3 residues: CASSQDQGASTDTQYF. The CDR3 DNA is TGTGCCAGCAGCCAAGACCAGGGGGCCAGCACAGATACGCAGTATTTT.

The chain uses TRBV2 and TRBJ1-6, with a weak D call TRBD1 (6 bases). The CDR3 is made up of 14 amino acids. The V gene lost 8 bases and the J gene lost 1 base, with 9 bases spanning the gap. Germline V lookup: CDR1 SNHLY, CDR2 FYNNEI. The CDR3 DNA is TGTGCCAGCGTAGGGGGGTCCTATAATTCACCCCTCCACTTT. Its protein is CASVGGSYNSPLHF.

In this sample, this clone turned up once. The J gene is TRBJ2-1, the V gene TRBV7-8; TRBD1 aligns across 8 bases. Germline V lookup: CDR1 SGHVS, CDR2 FQNEAQ. The CDR3 has 17 residues. V lost 5 bases and J lost 0; bases outside the gene matches: 9. CDR3 nucleotides: TGTGCCAGCAGCACTTCAGGGGGCGCTTTCTCCTACAATGAGCAGTTCTTC. This translates into CASSTSGGAFSYNEQFF.

This chain connects TRBV27 to TRBJ1-5; unclear D gene. The CDR3 length is 15 residues. The germline gives CDR1 MNHEY, CDR2 SMNVEV (reference sequence). V was shortened by 1 base and J by 2 bases, with 9 bases between the two germline ends. The CDR3 spells CASSLLSGRNQPQHF. The CDR3 DNA follows: TGTGCCAGCAGTTTATTGTCGGGTCGCAATCAGCCCCAGCATTTT.

CDR3 residues: CASSQDQGQGDEKLFF. CDR3 DNA sequence: TGTGCCAGCAGCCAAGATCAGGGACAGGGGGACGAAAAACTGTTTTTT. V is TRBV4-2 and J is TRBJ1-4; 11 nucleotides align to TRBD1. CDR1 LGHNA and CDR2 YNFKEQ come from the germline V gene. V dropped 0 bases and J dropped 8; count of bases not matched to a gene: 5. This CDR3 comprises 16 residues.

This clone has just one count. The chain combines TRBV15 with TRBJ1-5; no definite D call. Trimming took off 3 bases at V and 0 bases at J, with 15 bases between the two ends. The CDR3 extends over 17 amino acids. From germline, CDR1 is LNHNV and CDR2 YYDKDF (reference sequence). The CDR3 protein is CATSRSPGVVSNQPQHF. The CDR3 DNA is TGTGCCACCAGCAGGTCCCCCGGGGTGGTTAGCAATCAGCCCCAGCATTTT.

This rearrangement joins TRBV6-5 to TRBJ1-5; maybe TRBD1 (6 bases). CDR1 is MNHEY, CDR2 SVGAGI, per germline. This CDR3 is 15 amino acids long. The ends were cut back, 6 bases at V and 2 bases at J, with 14 bases in the middle. CDR3 loop: CASRLRGPGNQPQHF. The CDR3 nucleotides read TGTGCCAGCAGGCTCAGGGGCCCTGGCAATCAGCCCCAGCATTTT.

V is TRBV5-1 and J is TRBJ1-2, with TRBD1 as a possible D gene (5 bases). Trimming took off 3 bases at V and 3 bases at J, with 9 bases between the two ends. The CDR3 extends over 13 amino acids. In germline, CDR1 is SGHRS, CDR2 YFSETQ. The CDR3 sequence is CASSYGADYGYTF. CDR3 in DNA: TGCGCCAGCAGCTACGGGGCGGACTATGGCTACACCTTC.

This clone was counted once. The gene calls are TRBV7-3 and TRBJ1-1; no definite D call. Trimming removed 1 base at V and 5 bases at J, with 11 bases between. This CDR3 region has 14 residues. Germline V gene data show CDR1 as SGHTA and CDR2 as FQGTGA. This CDR3 is CASSLIAGRTEAFF. The CDR3 DNA sequence: TGTGCCAGCAGCTTAATTGCCGGGAGAACTGAAGCTTTCTTT. Full variable domain (outside the CDR3, taken from reference TRBV7-3 and TRBJ1-1): GAGVSQTPSNKVTEKGKYVELRCDPISGHTALYWYRQSLGQGPEFLIYFQGTGAADDSGLPNDRFFAVRPEGSVSTLKIQRTERGDSAVYLCASSLIAGRTEAFFGQGTRLTVV.

J is TRBJ1-5 and V is TRBV19; D uncertain. V was cut by 3 bases and J by 4 bases, with 10 bases left in between. The CDR3 extends over 14 amino acids. Per germline, CDR1 LNHDA and CDR2 SQIVND (reference sequence). DNA for the CDR3: TGTGCCAGTAGTATTATGTTGAGTAATCAGCCCCAGCATTTT. It codes for CASSIMLSNQPQHF. Full variable domain (outside the CDR3, taken from reference TRBV19 and TRBJ1-5): DGGITQSPKYLFRKEGQNVTLSCEQNLNHDAMYWYRQDPGQGLRLIYYSQIVNDFQKGDIAEGYSVSREKKESFPLTVTSAQKNPTAFYLCASSIMLSNQPQHFGDGTRLSIL.

The chain joins TRBV5-1 to TRBJ2-7; a possible D gene is TRBD1 (5 bases). The CDR3 has 13 amino acids. Trimming left V 0 bases short and J 4 bases short, with 8 bases between. From germline, CDR1 is SGHRS and CDR2 YFSETQ. The CDR3 DNA sequence: TGCGCCAGCAGCTTGGGGACACCGTACGAGCAGTACTTC. Amino acids: CASSLGTPYEQYF.

This chain uses TRBV19 with TRBJ2-3; TRBD2 agrees at 9 bases. The CDR3 consists of 14 residues. The germline gives CDR1 LNHDA, CDR2 SQIVND (reference sequence). In DNA form, the CDR3 reads TGTGCTGTAGGGGTAGCGGGAGTGGCAGATACGCAGTATTTT. Its translation is CAVGVAGVADTQYF.